Below, 20 T cell receptor beta chains from the same sample are listed, as sequenced in a study of blood T cell repertoires in COVID-19. Produced via immunoSEQ multiplex PCR; TCRdb's table is partial and in-frame only. The sample yields over 25,000 clones, almost 85% seen once. The sample taken for sequencing was peripheral blood. The receptors come from a man aged 55 to 70 with active COVID-19.

The genes are TRBV7-8 and TRBJ2-5; 7 nucleotides align to TRBD2. CDR3 length equals 15 residues. Germline V gene sequence: CDR1 SGHVS, CDR2 FQNEAQ. J gave up 1 base and V 3 bases, and 5 bases lay outside the gene matches. CDR3 sequence: CASSFSGAPQETQYF. DNA for the CDR3: TGTGCCAGCAGCTTCAGCGGGGCCCCCCAAGAGACCCAGTACTTC.

This chain links TRBV28 with TRBJ1-2; the match to TRBD1 covers 9 bases. V dropped 6 bases and J dropped 3; count of bases not matched to a gene: 2. Germline lookup yields CDR1 MDHEN and CDR2 SYDVKM. The CDR3 is 13 amino acids. The CDR3 protein is CASSRDRDYGYTF. The CDR3, as DNA: TGTGCCAGCAGCCGGGACAGGGACTATGGCTACACCTTC.

The chain employs TRBV7-2 and TRBJ2-1, with 7 bases lining up with TRBD2. CDR1 SGHTA and CDR2 FQGNSA come from the germline V gene. The CDR3 is made up of 13 amino acids. The J segment lost 3 bases and the V segment lost 6 bases, leaving 2 bases of the junction unmatched. CDR3 in amino acids: CASRGRGYNEQFF. CDR3 DNA: TGTGCCAGCAGGGGGAGGGGCTACAATGAGCAGTTCTTC. Full variable domain (rest looked up from reference TRBV7-2 and TRBJ2-1): GAGVSQSPSNKVTEKGKDVELRCDPISGHTALYWYRQSLGQGLEFLIYFQGNSAPDKSGLPSDRFSAERTGGSVSTLTIQRTQQEDSAVYLCASRGRGYNEQFFGPGTRLTVL.

This clone was detected once. V gene TRBV3-1 (or the pseudogene TRBV3-2) combines with J gene TRBJ2-2, with D possibly being TRBD1 (6 bases). Trimming took off 4 bases at V and 0 bases at J, with 9 bases between the two ends. Looked up from germline, CDR1 is LGHDT and CDR2 is YNNKEL (reference sequence). The CDR3 runs to 15 residues. The CDR3 DNA reads TGTGCCAGCAGCCGGGACACCCCGAACACCGGGGAGCTGTTTTTT. It is translated as CASSRDTPNTGELFF.

The chain combines TRBV2 with TRBJ2-4, with a possible D match to TRBD2 (5 bases). The length of the CDR3 is 15 residues. Trimming cost V 9 bases and J 0 bases, with 15 bases left between them. Germline-derived CDR1 and CDR2 are SNHLY and FYNNEI. The CDR3: CASAERTVAKNIQYF. CDR3 coding DNA: TGTGCCAGTGCGGAGCGGACCGTAGCCAAAAACATTCAGTACTTC.

CDR3 nucleotide sequence: TGTGCCAGTAGTACCTCACTAGCCGGGATTGAGCAGTTCTTC. It translates to CASSTSLAGIEQFF. V usage is TRBV19 and J usage is TRBJ2-1; D is perhaps TRBD2 (6 bases). The V end lost 4 bases, the J end lost 9 bases, and 16 bases lay between the germline ends. Germline lookup yields CDR1 LNHDA and CDR2 SQIVND (reference sequence). The CDR3 runs to 14 residues.

This chain links TRBV6-4 with TRBJ2-3; TRBD2 matches at 10 bases. Germline CDR1 and CDR2: MRHNA and SNTAGT. This CDR3 is 15 amino acids long. Losses at the gene ends were 0 bases for V and 10 bases for J; bases not matched to a gene: 7. The CDR3 nucleotides read TGTGCCAGCAGTGACTCCGGCCTAGCGGGAGTGGCGCAGTATTTT. Encoded protein: CASSDSGLAGVAQYF.

The chain couples TRBV6-5 to TRBJ2-5, with 7 bases lining up with TRBD1. Germline V gene sequence: CDR1 MNHEY, CDR2 SVGAGI. The CDR3 runs to 16 residues. With 0 bases clipped from V and 4 bases from J, the junction kept 8 bases outside the gene matches. CDR3 nucleotides: TGTGCCAGCAGTTACTCGAGAACAGGGGTTACAGAGACCCAGTACTTC. It translates to CASSYSRTGVTETQYF.

The gene calls are TRBV5-1 and TRBJ2-3; 10 bases are shared with TRBD2. J gave up 0 bases and V 0 bases, and 4 bases lay outside the gene matches. Per the germline V gene, CDR1 is SGHRS and CDR2 is YFSETQ. The CDR3 loop spans 17 amino acids. CDR3 nucleotide sequence: TGCGCCAGCAGCTTGGGACTAGCGGGTTCCAGCACAGATACGCAGTATTTT. Amino acids: CASSLGLAGSSTDTQYF. Together with reference TRBV5-1 and TRBJ2-3, the CDR3 gives the full variable domain: KAGVTQTPRYLIKTRGQQVTLSCSPISGHRSVSWYQQTPGQGLQFLFEYFSETQRNKGNFPGRFSGRQFSNSRSEMNVSTLELGDSALYLCASSLGLAGSSTDTQYFGPGTRLTVL.

In this sample, this clone turned up once. The CDR3: CASSSTRQGPYNEQFF. CDR3 nucleotides: TGTGCCAGCAGCTCGACCCGACAGGGTCCCTACAATGAGCAGTTCTTC. The rearrangement uses TRBV7-3 and TRBJ2-1, with 7 bases that match TRBD1. Per the germline V gene, CDR1 is SGHTA and CDR2 is FQGTGA. This CDR3 spans 16 amino acids. V gave up 4 bases and J gave up 2 bases; unmatched junction bases: 8.

The V gene is TRBV2, the J gene TRBJ1-1, with 8 bases matching TRBD1. The ends lost 6 bases at V and 1 base at J; junction bases unmatched: 10. From germline, CDR1 is SNHLY and CDR2 FYNNEI. This CDR3 has 16 amino acids. In DNA form, the CDR3 reads TGTGCCAGCAGACTTGACTGGGGACAGGCGAACACTGAAGCTTTCTTT. Protein product: CASRLDWGQANTEAFF.

The sample holds one count of this clone. The chain joins TRBV6-2 or TRBV6-3 to TRBJ2-3; TRBD2 matches at 14 bases. Trimming cost V 0 bases and J 3 bases; bases outside gene matches: 2. Per germline, CDR1 MNHEY and CDR2 SVGEGT. The CDR3 runs to 17 residues. This CDR3 is CASSYSRTSGRTDTQYF. The CDR3, as DNA: TGTGCCAGCAGTTACTCCCGGACTAGCGGGAGGACAGATACGCAGTATTTT.

CDR3 coding DNA: TGTGCCAGCAGCTTCCGGGGAGGGTGGACTGAAGCTTTCTTT. Translation gives CASSFRGGWTEAFF. This chain uses TRBV5-8 with TRBJ1-1; D not resolved. V lost 2 bases and J 5 bases, leaving 13 bases between the germline ends. Germline CDR1 reads SGHTS; CDR2 reads YDEGEE. The CDR3 extends over 14 amino acids.

The chain uses TRBV3-1 (or the pseudogene TRBV3-2) and TRBJ2-3, with D unresolved. With 1 base removed from V and 3 bases from J, the gap between germline ends came to 8 bases. Germline lookup yields CDR1 LGHDT and CDR2 YNNKEL (reference sequence). This CDR3 is 14 amino acids long. The CDR3: CASSQAYYTDTQYF. Here the CDR3 DNA reads TGTGCCAGCAGCCAAGCGTACTATACAGATACGCAGTATTTT.

This clone was counted a few times. The chain couples TRBV5-1 to TRBJ1-3; TRBD1 is a possible D gene (5 bases). The V gene lost 4 bases and the J gene lost 0 bases, with 17 bases spanning the gap. The CDR3 runs to 17 residues. The V gene's germline CDR1 is SGHRS and CDR2 YFSETQ. The DNA of the CDR3 is TGCGCCAGCAGCCCCAGCGGGACGTCCACCTCTGGAAACACCATATATTTT. Translating gives CASSPSGTSTSGNTIYF.

J is TRBJ2-1 and V is TRBV19; D is perhaps TRBD2 (6 bases). Germline lookup yields CDR1 LNHDA and CDR2 SQIVND (reference sequence). This CDR3 has 15 residues. V lost 8 bases and J 2 bases, leaving 16 bases between the germline ends. The DNA for the CDR3 is TGTGCCAGTGGATCTTTAGCGGTAACCTACAATGAGCAGTTCTTC. This encodes CASGSLAVTYNEQFF.

The chain combines TRBV3-1 (or the pseudogene TRBV3-2) with TRBJ2-3; 14 nucleotides agree with TRBD2. There are 17 residues in the CDR3. The germline V gene encodes CDR1 LGHDT and CDR2 YNNKEL (reference sequence). J lost 6 bases, V lost 3 bases, and 8 bases had no gene match. The CDR3 here is CASSHTGLAGVTDTQYF. In DNA form, the CDR3 reads TGTGCCAGCAGCCACACGGGACTAGCGGGAGTTACGGATACGCAGTATTTT.

The V gene is TRBV6-5, the J gene TRBJ2-7; TRBD2 agrees at 7 bases. V trimming: 8 bases; J trimming: 4 bases; junction bases outside the gene matches: 5. The CDR3 is made up of 12 amino acids. From germline, CDR1 is MNHEY and CDR2 SVGAGI. Here the CDR3 DNA reads TGTGCCAGCGGGGCGGGAGTTTACGAGCAGTACTTC. Amino acids: CASGAGVYEQYF.

V is TRBV24-1 and J is TRBJ2-2, with 11 bases aligning to TRBD2. Germline values: CDR1 KGHDR, CDR2 SFDVKD. The CDR3 has 18 residues. V lost 4 bases and J lost 6; bases outside the gene matches: 12. The CDR3 DNA is TGTGCCACCAGTGACCATCCTACTAGCGGGAGATACTCCGGGGAGCTGTTTTTT. This translates into CATSDHPTSGRYSGELFF.

This rearrangement joins TRBV5-4 to TRBJ2-2, with D perhaps matching TRBD2 (7 bases). V dropped 4 bases and J dropped 7 bases, with 20 bases sitting between them. Germline V lookup: CDR1 SGHNT, CDR2 YYREEE (reference sequence). The CDR3 is 16 residues long. CDR3 sequence (DNA): TGTGCCAGCAGCCCCACCGGCGCGGGGGCAGGCGGGGAGCTGTTTTTT. It codes for CASSPTGAGAGGELFF.